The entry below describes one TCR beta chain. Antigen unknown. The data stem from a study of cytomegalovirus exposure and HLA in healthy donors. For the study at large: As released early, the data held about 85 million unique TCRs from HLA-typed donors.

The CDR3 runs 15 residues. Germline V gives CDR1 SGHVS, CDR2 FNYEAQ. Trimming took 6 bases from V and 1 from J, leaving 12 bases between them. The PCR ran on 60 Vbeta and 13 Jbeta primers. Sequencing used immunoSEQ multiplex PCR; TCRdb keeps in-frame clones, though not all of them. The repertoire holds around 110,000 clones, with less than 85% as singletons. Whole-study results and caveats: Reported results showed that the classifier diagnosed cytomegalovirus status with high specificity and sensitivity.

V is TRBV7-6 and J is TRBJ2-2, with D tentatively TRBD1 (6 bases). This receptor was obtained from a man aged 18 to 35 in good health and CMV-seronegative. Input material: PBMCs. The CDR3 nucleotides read TGTGCCAGCAGTTATCCGGGACAGAACACCGGGGAGCTGTTTTTT. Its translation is CASSYPGQNTGELFF.